These T cell receptor beta chains were read from a single sample in a study of cytotoxic CD8 clonotypes in ibrutinib-treated CLL. Produced via immunoSEQ multiplex PCR; TCRdb's table is partial and in-frame only. The data contain nearly 300,000 clones, roughly three quarters of them singletons. This sample comprised PBMCs, obtained at disease progression, from a patient treated with ibrutinib. These receptors came from a human donor with chronic lymphocytic leukemia. Both conserved end residues are part of each CDR3. D genes are given only for firm matches. Rows may omit the clone size; those that give it use once, few, many or a size class.

abundance: -; j_gene: TRBJ1-1; v_gene: TRBV29-1; d_gene: -; CDR3nt: TGCAGCGTTGAGGGGTCGGGCTACCTTGAAGCTTTCTTT; CDR3aa: CSVEGSGYLEAFF
abundance: -; j_gene: TRBJ2-2; v_gene: TRBV6-6; d_gene: -; CDR3nt: TGTGCCAGCAGTTACGAGAGGAACACCGGGGAGCTGTTTTTT; CDR3aa: CASSYERNTGELFF
abundance: -; j_gene: TRBJ2-7; v_gene: TRBV27; d_gene: -; CDR3nt: TGTGCCAGCAGACACACCGGCCCCCGGGCCTACGAGCAGTACTTC; CDR3aa: CASRHTGPRAYEQYF
abundance: once; j_gene: TRBJ2-1; v_gene: TRBV5-1; d_gene: TRBD2; CDR3nt: TGCGCCAGCAGCTTCCCAGCGGGGCACAATGAGCAGTTCTTC; CDR3aa: CASSFPAGHNEQFF
abundance: once; j_gene: TRBJ2-4; v_gene: TRBV4-2; d_gene: TRBD2; CDR3nt: TGTGCCAGCAGCCAAGATCTAGGGACTAGCTTGATCGTAGCCAAAAACATTCAGTACTTC; CDR3aa: CASSQDLGTSLIVAKNIQYF
abundance: -; j_gene: TRBJ1-6; v_gene: TRBV15; d_gene: -; CDR3nt: TGTGCCACCAGCAGAGTCAATTCACCCCTCCACTTT; CDR3aa: CATSRVNSPLHF
abundance: -; j_gene: TRBJ2-5; v_gene: TRBV4-1; d_gene: -; CDR3nt: TGCGCCAGCAGCAAGAGGGTCCTTGAAGAGACCCAGTACTTC; CDR3aa: CASSKRVLEETQYF
abundance: -; j_gene: TRBJ2-2; v_gene: TRBV9; d_gene: TRBD1; CDR3nt: TGTGCCAGCAGCGTAAGGGGGACAGGGTTAACCGGGGAGCTGTTTTTT; CDR3aa: CASSVRGTGLTGELFF
abundance: -; j_gene: TRBJ2-7; v_gene: TRBV6-5; d_gene: -; CDR3nt: TGTGCCAGCAGTAGGGCATACTCCTACGAGCAGTACTTC; CDR3aa: CASSRAYSYEQYF
abundance: -; j_gene: TRBJ1-2; v_gene: TRBV29-1; d_gene: TRBD1; CDR3nt: TGCAGCGTACGACAGGGGGCCTCTAACTATGGCTACACCTTC; CDR3aa: CSVRQGASNYGYTF
abundance: -; j_gene: TRBJ1-1; v_gene: TRBV27; d_gene: -; CDR3nt: TGTGCCAGCAGTTCACCCCGCGGTGAAGCTTTCTTT; CDR3aa: CASSSPRGEAFF
abundance: few; j_gene: TRBJ1-5; v_gene: TRBV7-9; d_gene: TRBD1; CDR3nt: TGTGCCAGCAGCACGACAGGGAACAATCAGCCCCAGCATTTT; CDR3aa: CASSTTGNNQPQHF
abundance: -; j_gene: TRBJ2-7; v_gene: TRBV5-6; d_gene: TRBD1; CDR3nt: TGTGCCAGCAGCTTTGGGGGACAGGGTTTTGGCGAGCAGTACTTC; CDR3aa: CASSFGGQGFGEQYF
abundance: -; j_gene: TRBJ2-1; v_gene: TRBV19; d_gene: TRBD2; CDR3nt: TGTGCCAGTAGTAGGCCGGGACTAGCGCAAAATGAGCAGTTCTTC; CDR3aa: CASSRPGLAQNEQFF
abundance: -; j_gene: TRBJ2-1; v_gene: TRBV7-2; d_gene: -; CDR3nt: TGTGCCAGCAGCTCCTCAGGGACCTACAATGAGCAGTTCTTC; CDR3aa: CASSSSGTYNEQFF
abundance: -; j_gene: TRBJ1-5; v_gene: TRBV10-3; d_gene: -; CDR3nt: TGTGCCATCAGTGAGTCCGGGACTAATACGCCCCAGCATTTT; CDR3aa: CAISESGTNTPQHF
abundance: once; j_gene: TRBJ2-3; v_gene: TRBV6-6; d_gene: TRBD1; CDR3nt: TGTGCCAGCAGTTTGGACAGGGTGGTAGCAGATACGCAGTATTTT; CDR3aa: CASSLDRVVADTQYF
abundance: few; j_gene: TRBJ2-7; v_gene: TRBV13; d_gene: -; CDR3nt: TGTGCCAGCAGCCCGACGGGGGCTCACTACGAGCAGTACTTC; CDR3aa: CASSPTGAHYEQYF
abundance: -; j_gene: TRBJ2-2; v_gene: TRBV7-3; d_gene: TRBD1; CDR3nt: TGTGCCAGCAGCTCTTGGGACAGGGTGAACACCGGGGAGCTGTTTTTT; CDR3aa: CASSSWDRVNTGELFF
abundance: once; j_gene: TRBJ1-1; v_gene: TRBV27; d_gene: TRBD1; CDR3nt: TGTGCCAGCAGTTTTCTAGACAGGGTGAACACTGAAGCTTTCTTT; CDR3aa: CASSFLDRVNTEAFF
abundance: -; j_gene: TRBJ2-7; v_gene: TRBV15; d_gene: -; CDR3nt: TGTGCCACCAGCAGAACCACAGACTACGAGCAGTACTTC; CDR3aa: CATSRTTDYEQYF
abundance: -; j_gene: TRBJ1-2; v_gene: TRBV29-1; d_gene: TRBD1; CDR3nt: TGCAGCGATCTGGGACAGGAAACCTATGGCTACACCTTC; CDR3aa: CSDLGQETYGYTF
abundance: -; j_gene: TRBJ2-1; v_gene: TRBV19; d_gene: TRBD1; CDR3nt: TGTGCCAGTAGTATACTCGACAGGGGCTCCTACAATGAGCAGTTCTTC; CDR3aa: CASSILDRGSYNEQFF
abundance: few; j_gene: TRBJ2-3; v_gene: TRBV5-4; d_gene: TRBD1; CDR3nt: TGTGCCAGCAGCTTGACGGACAGGGGGCAATATACGCAGTATTTT; CDR3aa: CASSLTDRGQYTQYF
abundance: -; j_gene: TRBJ1-2; v_gene: TRBV6-6; d_gene: TRBD1; CDR3nt: TGTGCCAGCAGGCGCCAAACCCGGGACAGGGGAGGCTACACCTTC; CDR3aa: CASRRQTRDRGGYTF
abundance: -; j_gene: TRBJ2-7; v_gene: TRBV19; d_gene: TRBD1; CDR3nt: TGTGCCTGCCATCGGGACAGACCCTACGAGCAGTACTTC; CDR3aa: CACHRDRPYEQYF
abundance: -; j_gene: TRBJ1-1; v_gene: TRBV7-9; d_gene: -; CDR3nt: TGTGCCAGCAGCCGCCGTGGGGACGTACAATTCACTGAAGCTTTCTTT; CDR3aa: CASSRRGDVQFTEAFF
abundance: -; j_gene: TRBJ2-5; v_gene: TRBV4-3; d_gene: TRBD2; CDR3nt: TGCGCCAGCAGCCAAGCGGGGGGTGGGGAGACCCAGTACTTC; CDR3aa: CASSQAGGGETQYF
abundance: few; j_gene: TRBJ2-2; v_gene: TRBV29-1; d_gene: -; CDR3nt: TGCAGCGTTGTCGCAGGGTACACCGGGGAGCTGTTTTTT; CDR3aa: CSVVAGYTGELFF
abundance: -; j_gene: TRBJ1-5; v_gene: TRBV28; d_gene: -; CDR3nt: TGTGCCAGCACCCACGGGGGGGTGGGAAATCAGCCCCAGCATTTT; CDR3aa: CASTHGGVGNQPQHF
abundance: -; j_gene: TRBJ1-2; v_gene: TRBV6-5; d_gene: -; CDR3nt: TGTGCCAGCAGCGGCGAGTGGGGCGCTGGCTACACCTTC; CDR3aa: CASSGEWGAGYTF
abundance: few; j_gene: TRBJ2-7; v_gene: TRBV11-2; d_gene: TRBD2; CDR3nt: TGTGCCAGCAGCACTGGACTAGCTTTTTCTTACGAGCAGTACTTC; CDR3aa: CASSTGLAFSYEQYF